This is a list of T cell receptor beta chains from one sample in a study of control samples from healthy donors and cancer patients. Repertoires were generated with immunoSEQ multiplex PCR, while TCRdb's copy carries only in-frame clones and drops some. The sample lists roughly 120,000 clones, less than 95% occurring once. Sequenced material: blood. The receptors stem from a man aged 30-40 years in good health. The CDR3 runs from the conserved cysteine through the conserved F or W. A D gene is named only where the DNA matches it firmly. Clone sizes are given selectively: once, few, many, or a class where the clone is expanded.

j_call: TRBJ2-1; cdr3_length: 14; clone_size: .; d_call: TRBD2; v_call: TRBV6-2/TRBV6-3; cdr3_nt: TGTGCCAGCAGTTACGAACTAGCGACAAATGAGCAGTTCTTC; cdr3_aa: CASSYELATNEQFF
j_call: TRBJ2-1; cdr3_length: 11; clone_size: .; d_call: .; v_call: TRBV30; cdr3_nt: TGTGCCTTGCGAGCCTACAATGAGCAGTTCTTC; cdr3_aa: CALRAYNEQFF
j_call: TRBJ1-2; cdr3_length: 15; clone_size: .; d_call: .; v_call: TRBV14; cdr3_nt: TGTGCCAGCAGCCAACTACAGGGAAGCCGCTATGGCTACACCTTC; cdr3_aa: CASSQLQGSRYGYTF
j_call: TRBJ2-3; cdr3_length: 13; clone_size: .; d_call: .; v_call: TRBV5-6; cdr3_nt: TGTGCCAGCAGCTTGACAGGCACAGATACGCAGTATTTT; cdr3_aa: CASSLTGTDTQYF
j_call: TRBJ1-2; cdr3_length: 13; clone_size: .; d_call: .; v_call: TRBV19; cdr3_nt: TGTGCCAGTAGTACCGACAGTACCTATGGCTACACCTTC; cdr3_aa: CASSTDSTYGYTF
j_call: TRBJ1-1; cdr3_length: 14; clone_size: .; d_call: .; v_call: TRBV7-2; cdr3_nt: TGTGCCAGCACCGTCTCCAGGGGGAACACTGAAGCTTTCTTT; cdr3_aa: CASTVSRGNTEAFF
j_call: TRBJ1-5; cdr3_length: 15; clone_size: .; d_call: .; v_call: TRBV19; cdr3_nt: TGTGCCAGTAGTTGGGCGGGCAGGGCTGATCAGCCCCAGCATTTT; cdr3_aa: CASSWAGRADQPQHF
j_call: TRBJ2-5; cdr3_length: 18; clone_size: .; d_call: TRBD2; v_call: TRBV7-8; cdr3_nt: TGTGCCAGCAGCCCGCCCTGGACTAGCGGGGGTTCAAGAAAGACCCAGTACTTC; cdr3_aa: CASSPPWTSGGSRKTQYF
j_call: TRBJ1-4; cdr3_length: 12; clone_size: .; d_call: .; v_call: TRBV7-2; cdr3_nt: TGTGCCAGCAGCTTCTCGGGGGAAAAACTGTTTTTT; cdr3_aa: CASSFSGEKLFF
j_call: TRBJ2-2; cdr3_length: 16; clone_size: .; d_call: TRBD1; v_call: TRBV24-1; cdr3_nt: TGTGCCACCAGTGAGTCCGGGACAGTACGCACCGGGGAGCTGTTTTTT; cdr3_aa: CATSESGTVRTGELFF
j_call: TRBJ1-1; cdr3_length: 14; clone_size: .; d_call: .; v_call: TRBV27; cdr3_nt: TGTGCCAGCAGTTTACGGGGGCCTCTATTTGAAGCTTTCTTT; cdr3_aa: CASSLRGPLFEAFF
j_call: TRBJ2-5; cdr3_length: 13; clone_size: once; d_call: .; v_call: TRBV18; cdr3_nt: TGTGCCAGCTCACCAAGCAGGGATGAGACCCAGTACTTC; cdr3_aa: CASSPSRDETQYF
j_call: TRBJ1-1; cdr3_length: 17; clone_size: .; d_call: .; v_call: TRBV20-1; cdr3_nt: TGCAGTGCTAGTGGGGGGACTTGGAAATATAGAAACACTGAAGCTTTCTTT; cdr3_aa: CSASGGTWKYRNTEAFF
j_call: TRBJ1-1; cdr3_length: 14; clone_size: .; d_call: .; v_call: TRBV19; cdr3_nt: TGTGCCAGCCATGAGGGGGTACTTCACACTGAAGCTTTCTTT; cdr3_aa: CASHEGVLHTEAFF
j_call: TRBJ1-6; cdr3_length: 15; clone_size: .; d_call: TRBD1; v_call: TRBV27; cdr3_nt: TGTGCCAGCAGGGGGGACAGCTCCTATAATTCACCCCTCCACTTT; cdr3_aa: CASRGDSSYNSPLHF
j_call: TRBJ1-6; cdr3_length: 14; clone_size: .; d_call: TRBD1; v_call: TRBV19; cdr3_nt: TGTGCCAGTAGGGGACAGGGAGATAATTCACCCCTCCACTTT; cdr3_aa: CASRGQGDNSPLHF
j_call: TRBJ2-7; cdr3_length: 15; clone_size: .; d_call: TRBD1; v_call: TRBV7-8; cdr3_nt: TGTGCCAGCAGCGTCACAGGGGTTGGGGCCTACGAGCAGTACTTC; cdr3_aa: CASSVTGVGAYEQYF
j_call: TRBJ2-7; cdr3_length: 13; clone_size: .; d_call: .; v_call: TRBV6-5; cdr3_nt: TGTGCCAGCAGACCGGGGATTACCTACGAGCAGTACTTC; cdr3_aa: CASRPGITYEQYF
j_call: TRBJ1-2; cdr3_length: 16; clone_size: .; d_call: TRBD1; v_call: TRBV10-2; cdr3_nt: TGCGCCAGCAGTGAGTCGTGGACAGGGGGGTCCTATGGCTACACCTTC; cdr3_aa: CASSESWTGGSYGYTF
j_call: TRBJ1-2; cdr3_length: 13; clone_size: .; d_call: .; v_call: TRBV6-5; cdr3_nt: TGTGCCAGCATTGGAGGGGCCAACTATGGCTACACCTTC; cdr3_aa: CASIGGANYGYTF
j_call: TRBJ2-1; cdr3_length: 16; clone_size: .; d_call: .; v_call: TRBV4-3; cdr3_nt: TGCGCCAGCAGCCGAGGCCTGGCTAGCTCCCCCGGTGAGCAGTTCTTC; cdr3_aa: CASSRGLASSPGEQFF
j_call: TRBJ2-1; cdr3_length: 15; clone_size: .; d_call: .; v_call: TRBV5-5; cdr3_nt: TGTGCCAGCAGCCTTTGGGGGAGCTCCTACAATGAGCAGTTCTTC; cdr3_aa: CASSLWGSSYNEQFF
j_call: TRBJ2-2; cdr3_length: 18; clone_size: .; d_call: TRBD2; v_call: TRBV6-2/TRBV6-3; cdr3_nt: TGTGCCAGCAGTTACCGCCTAGCGGGGGGGCGAAACACCGGGGAGCTGTTTTTT; cdr3_aa: CASSYRLAGGRNTGELFF
j_call: TRBJ2-1; cdr3_length: 13; clone_size: once; d_call: .; v_call: TRBV9; cdr3_nt: TGTGCCAGCAGCGTAGAAGGGGTAAATGAGCAGTTCTTC; cdr3_aa: CASSVEGVNEQFF
j_call: TRBJ2-7; cdr3_length: 11; clone_size: .; d_call: .; v_call: TRBV27; cdr3_nt: TGTGCCAGCAGTTTTGGAGCCGAGCAGTACTTC; cdr3_aa: CASSFGAEQYF
j_call: TRBJ1-1; cdr3_length: 14; clone_size: .; d_call: .; v_call: TRBV7-8; cdr3_nt: TGTGCCAGCAGCTTATTGGCAGCGAACACTGAAGCTTTCTTT; cdr3_aa: CASSLLAANTEAFF
j_call: TRBJ2-1; cdr3_length: 17; clone_size: .; d_call: .; v_call: TRBV6-1; cdr3_nt: TGTGCCAGCAGTGAATCCCCCTATCAGCTAAAGTACAATGAGCAGTTCTTC; cdr3_aa: CASSESPYQLKYNEQFF
j_call: TRBJ2-1; cdr3_length: 12; clone_size: .; d_call: .; v_call: TRBV5-1; cdr3_nt: TGCGCCAGCAGCCTGGGAAGCAATGAGCAGTTCTTC; cdr3_aa: CASSLGSNEQFF
j_call: TRBJ2-7; cdr3_length: 14; clone_size: .; d_call: TRBD2; v_call: TRBV18; cdr3_nt: TGTGCCAGTGCCAAAGCGGGGGGCCCCTACGAGCAGTACTTC; cdr3_aa: CASAKAGGPYEQYF
j_call: TRBJ2-7; cdr3_length: 14; clone_size: .; d_call: TRBD2; v_call: TRBV11-2; cdr3_nt: TGTGCCAGCAGCTTATCGGGAGGGGGCTACGAGCAGTACTTC; cdr3_aa: CASSLSGGGYEQYF
j_call: TRBJ1-3; cdr3_length: 12; clone_size: .; d_call: .; v_call: TRBV30; cdr3_nt: TGTGCCTGGACGGTCTCTGGAAACACCATATATTTT; cdr3_aa: CAWTVSGNTIYF
j_call: TRBJ1-6; cdr3_length: 15; clone_size: .; d_call: TRBD1; v_call: TRBV30; cdr3_nt: TGTGCCTGGAAGGGCCGGACAGGGGAGAATTCACCCCTCCACTTT; cdr3_aa: CAWKGRTGENSPLHF
j_call: TRBJ2-2; cdr3_length: 15; clone_size: .; d_call: TRBD2; v_call: TRBV7-2; cdr3_nt: TGTGCCAGCACCCGGGGGCTAGCGGGGACCGGGGAGCTGTTTTTT; cdr3_aa: CASTRGLAGTGELFF
j_call: TRBJ2-7; cdr3_length: 13; clone_size: .; d_call: .; v_call: TRBV27; cdr3_nt: TGTGCCAGCAGTTGGGGAGTCACCTACGAGCAGTACTTC; cdr3_aa: CASSWGVTYEQYF
j_call: TRBJ2-1; cdr3_length: 14; clone_size: .; d_call: TRBD2; v_call: TRBV19; cdr3_nt: TGTGCCAGTGGAAGGACTAGCGGGGGCAATGAGCAGTTCTTC; cdr3_aa: CASGRTSGGNEQFF
j_call: TRBJ2-1; cdr3_length: 15; clone_size: .; d_call: TRBD1; v_call: TRBV7-9; cdr3_nt: TGTGCCAGCAGCCGAGTCGGACAGGGCATCAATGAGCAGTTCTTC; cdr3_aa: CASSRVGQGINEQFF
j_call: TRBJ1-1; cdr3_length: 15; clone_size: .; d_call: TRBD1; v_call: TRBV7-9; cdr3_nt: TGTGCCAGCAGCTTAGAGAGGGGGCGGAACACTGAAGCTTTCTTT; cdr3_aa: CASSLERGRNTEAFF
j_call: TRBJ1-2; cdr3_length: 15; clone_size: .; d_call: .; v_call: TRBV30; cdr3_nt: TGTGCCTGGAGTGTAGCGGGGCGGGGGCGCTATGGCTACACCTTC; cdr3_aa: CAWSVAGRGRYGYTF
j_call: TRBJ1-1; cdr3_length: 15; clone_size: .; d_call: .; v_call: TRBV27; cdr3_nt: TGTGCCAGCAGTCTTGATGGTCTTTGGGGAACTGAAGCTTTCTTT; cdr3_aa: CASSLDGLWGTEAFF
j_call: TRBJ2-5; cdr3_length: 13; clone_size: .; d_call: .; v_call: TRBV9; cdr3_nt: TGTGCCAGCAGCCTCCAGGTAACAGAGACCCAGTACTTC; cdr3_aa: CASSLQVTETQYF